This T cell receptor beta chain originates from a study of cytomegalovirus exposure and HLA in healthy donors. PCR involved 60 Vbeta and 13 Jbeta primers. Clones were read by immunoSEQ multiplex PCR, and TCRdb kept only the in-frame ones, dropping some. The sample consists of hundreds of thousands of clones, 60% to 80% of them appearing once. Study results and caveats: Most TCR sequences were uncommon, yet certain public TCRs appeared in many donors. For most TCR beta V segments, an earlier analysis put the productive rate at about 87% or about 30% of the time.

The junction had 9 bases not matched to a gene; V was cut back by 7 bases and J by 1 base. Per the germline V gene, CDR1 is SNHLY and CDR2 is FYNNEI. This CDR3 has 15 amino acids. On this clone: Its antigen is unknown.

The sample comprised PBMCs. The V and J genes are TRBV2 and TRBJ1-1, with 7 bases that match TRBD1. The source is a male donor in good health and CMV-seronegative. CDR3 sequence (DNA): TGTGCCAGCATTCCCATTCAGGGGGGGAACACTGAAGCTTTCTTT. The encoded protein is CASIPIQGGNTEAFF.